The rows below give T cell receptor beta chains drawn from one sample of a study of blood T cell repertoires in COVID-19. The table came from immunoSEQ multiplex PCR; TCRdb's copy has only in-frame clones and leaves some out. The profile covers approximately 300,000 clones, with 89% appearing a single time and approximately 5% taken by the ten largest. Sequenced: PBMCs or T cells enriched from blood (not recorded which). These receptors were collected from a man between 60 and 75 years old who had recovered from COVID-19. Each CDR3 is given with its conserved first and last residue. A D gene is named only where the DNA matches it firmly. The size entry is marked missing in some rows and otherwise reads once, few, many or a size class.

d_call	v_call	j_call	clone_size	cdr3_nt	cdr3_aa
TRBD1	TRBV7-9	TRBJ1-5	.	TGTGCCAGCAGCTTAGGGACAGGGGCCAATCAGCCCCAGCATTTT	CASSLGTGANQPQHF
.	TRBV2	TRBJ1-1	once	TGTGCCAGCAAAAGACAGCCACACACTGAAGCTTTCTTT	CASKRQPHTEAFF
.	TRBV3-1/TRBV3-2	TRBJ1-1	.	TGTGCCAGCAGCCAAGTGGGGGGGGCTGGTTCTGAAGCTTTCTTT	CASSQVGGAGSEAFF
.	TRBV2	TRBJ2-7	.	TGTGCCAGCAGTGGACAGGCGAACTACGAGCAGTACTTC	CASSGQANYEQYF
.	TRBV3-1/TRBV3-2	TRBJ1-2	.	TGTGCCAGCAGCCAGACCGGGGATGGCTACACCTTC	CASSQTGDGYTF
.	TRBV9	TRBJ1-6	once	TGTGCCAGCAGCGTAGGGGCGGGCAGAAATAATTCACCCCTCCACTTT	CASSVGAGRNNSPLHF
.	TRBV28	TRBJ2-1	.	TGTGCCAGCACGTCCGTTCGTCGCAATGAGCAGTTCTTC	CASTSVRRNEQFF
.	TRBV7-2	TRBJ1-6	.	TGTGCCAGCAGCTTAGGTGTCATTTCACCCCTCCACTTT	CASSLGVISPLHF
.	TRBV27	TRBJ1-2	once	TGTGCCAGCAGTACGAATCCAGGGTATGGCTACACCTTC	CASSTNPGYGYTF
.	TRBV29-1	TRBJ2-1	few	TGCAGCGTTATCCCCCGGAAAGGGGATTACAATGAGCAGTTCTTC	CSVIPRKGDYNEQFF
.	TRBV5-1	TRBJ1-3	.	TGCGCCAGCAGCCATACCACAGGGCCTGGAAACACCATATATTTT	CASSHTTGPGNTIYF
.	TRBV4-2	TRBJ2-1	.	TGTGCCAGCAGCCAAGAAGGGGGTACCTACAATGAGCAGTTCTTC	CASSQEGGTYNEQFF
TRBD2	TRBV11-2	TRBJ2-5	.	TGTGCCAGCAGCCCTCAGGGGTCTAGCGGGAGATGGGAGACCCAGTACTTC	CASSPQGSSGRWETQYF
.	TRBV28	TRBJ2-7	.	TGTGCCAGCAGTTTAGGACCACAGGGCTACGAGCAGTACTTC	CASSLGPQGYEQYF
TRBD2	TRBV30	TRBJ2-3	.	TGTGCCTGGAGTGTAGGGCTAGCGGCCGGAGGGGATACGCAGTATTTT	CAWSVGLAAGGDTQYF